In its sample, the clone carrying this T cell receptor beta chain was seen a few times. What it binds is unknown. TCRdb itself ran the reads through MiXCR, one entry per CDR3 protein. This sample yields 300,000 to 400,000 distinct CDR3 sequences, of which about 29% are seen a single time; 15% to 20% belongs to the top ten. The data derive from a study of T cell repertoires in cytomegalovirus infection. Study-level points and caveats: The response measured ex vivo was dominated by TCR beta clonotypes (HLA-C-restricted and CMV-specific). Public TCR beta family frequency separated CMV-and-HLA carriers, including in an independent cohort.

Trimming removed 1 base at V and 5 bases at J, with 6 bases between. The CDR3 runs to 13 residues. The V call is TRBV12-3 or TRBV12-4, the J call TRBJ1-5; the D is unclear. The receptor was derived from a human donor in good health (CMV status not recorded). Some clones in this sample may be carry-over from other donors' samples. The sample in question was cultured PBMCs, obtained from culture after CMV antigen stimulation. The CDR3 nucleotides read TGTGCCAGCAGTTTAGAGTCAGATCAGCCCCAGCATTTT. Its protein product is CASSLESDQPQHF.